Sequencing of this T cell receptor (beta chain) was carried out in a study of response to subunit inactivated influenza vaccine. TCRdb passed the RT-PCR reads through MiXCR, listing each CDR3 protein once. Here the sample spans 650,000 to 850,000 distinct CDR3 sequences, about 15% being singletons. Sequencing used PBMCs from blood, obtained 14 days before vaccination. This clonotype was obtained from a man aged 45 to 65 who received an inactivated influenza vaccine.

CDR3 region: CASSLGRGIDTQYF. CDR3 DNA: TGCGCCAGCAGCTTGGGCAGGGGGATCGATACGCAGTATTTT. The chain carries TRBV5-1 and TRBJ2-3; the match to TRBD1 covers 7 bases. CDR3 length equals 14 residues. Trimming took 0 bases from V and 6 from J; bases not matched to a gene: 4. Germline V gives CDR1 SGHRS, CDR2 YFSETQ.